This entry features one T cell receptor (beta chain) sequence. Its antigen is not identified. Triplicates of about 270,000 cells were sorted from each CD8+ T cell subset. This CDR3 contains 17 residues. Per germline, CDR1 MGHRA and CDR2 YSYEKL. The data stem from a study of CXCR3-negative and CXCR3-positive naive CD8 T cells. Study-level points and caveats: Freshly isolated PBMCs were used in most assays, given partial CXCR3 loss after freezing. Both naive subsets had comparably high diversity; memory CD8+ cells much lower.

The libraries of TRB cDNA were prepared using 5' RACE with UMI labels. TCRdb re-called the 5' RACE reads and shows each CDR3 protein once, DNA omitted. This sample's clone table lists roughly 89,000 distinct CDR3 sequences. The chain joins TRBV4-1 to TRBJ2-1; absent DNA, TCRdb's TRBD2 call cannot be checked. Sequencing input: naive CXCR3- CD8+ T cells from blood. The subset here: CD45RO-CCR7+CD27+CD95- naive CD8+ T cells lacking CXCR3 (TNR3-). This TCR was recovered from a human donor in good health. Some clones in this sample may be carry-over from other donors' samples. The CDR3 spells CASSPGTSGSSYNEQFF.